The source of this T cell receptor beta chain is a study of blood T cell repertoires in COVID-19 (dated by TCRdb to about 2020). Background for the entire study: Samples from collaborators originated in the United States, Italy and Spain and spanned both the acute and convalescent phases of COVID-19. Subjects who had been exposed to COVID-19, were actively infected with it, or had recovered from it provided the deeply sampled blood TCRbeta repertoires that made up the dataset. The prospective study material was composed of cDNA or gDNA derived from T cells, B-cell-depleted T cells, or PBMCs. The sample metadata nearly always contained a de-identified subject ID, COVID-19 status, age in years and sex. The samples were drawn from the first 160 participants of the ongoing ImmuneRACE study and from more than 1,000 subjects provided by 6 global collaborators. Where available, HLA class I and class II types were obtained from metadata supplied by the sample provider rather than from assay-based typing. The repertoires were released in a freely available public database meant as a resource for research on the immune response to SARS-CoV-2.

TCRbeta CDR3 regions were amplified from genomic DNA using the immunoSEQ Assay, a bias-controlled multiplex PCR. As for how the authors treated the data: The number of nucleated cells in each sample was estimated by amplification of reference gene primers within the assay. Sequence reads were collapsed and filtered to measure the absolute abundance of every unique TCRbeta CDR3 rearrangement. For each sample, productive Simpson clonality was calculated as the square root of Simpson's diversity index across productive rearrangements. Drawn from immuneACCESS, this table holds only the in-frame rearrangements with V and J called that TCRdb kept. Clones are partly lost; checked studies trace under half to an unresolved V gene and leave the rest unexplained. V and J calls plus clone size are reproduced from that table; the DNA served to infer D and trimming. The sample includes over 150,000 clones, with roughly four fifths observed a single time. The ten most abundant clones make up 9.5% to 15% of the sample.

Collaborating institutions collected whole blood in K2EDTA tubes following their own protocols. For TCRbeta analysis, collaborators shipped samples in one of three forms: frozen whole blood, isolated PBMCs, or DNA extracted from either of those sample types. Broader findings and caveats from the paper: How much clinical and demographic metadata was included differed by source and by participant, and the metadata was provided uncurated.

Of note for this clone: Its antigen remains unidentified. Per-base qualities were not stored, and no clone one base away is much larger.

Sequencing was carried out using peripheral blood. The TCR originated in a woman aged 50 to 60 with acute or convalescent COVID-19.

The encoded CDR3 is CASSFSTIYF. The sequence in DNA is TGTGCCAGCAGTTTTAGTACCATATATTTT. The V gene is TRBV12-3 or TRBV12-4 and the J gene is TRBJ1-3; the D gene identity is not certain. V lost 3 bases and J lost 10 bases; the stretch between them is 4 bases long. Counted from cysteine to phenylalanine, this CDR3 has 10 amino acids. Only the CDR3 DNA is retained, 30 bases long and in frame from the first base.